These T cell receptor beta chains were read from a single sample in a study of T cell responses to AZD1222 COVID-19 vaccine. Method: immunoSEQ multiplex PCR; TCRdb's copy keeps in-frame clones and lacks some. Of 77,000 or so clones detected, around 93% appear once; the ten largest clones hold approximately 30%. This specimen consisted of peripheral blood, obtained 28 days after the second AZD1222 dose. The receptors were sampled from an adult who received the AZD1222 COVID-19 vaccine. Each CDR3 is given with its conserved first and last residue. The D gene is left open where the match is weak.

J | V | D | CDR3
TRBJ1-2 | TRBV10-3 | . | CAISPPGGVIGYTF
TRBJ2-1 | TRBV19 | TRBD2 | CASSKYWAGGSYEQFF
TRBJ2-7 | TRBV5-5 | . | CASSFLDVIYEQYF
TRBJ2-7 | TRBV7-2 | . | CASRGATGNYEQYF
TRBJ2-2 | TRBV28 | . | CASSARPLLAGYEAGELFF
TRBJ2-5 | TRBV5-1 | . | CASSLISQETQYF
TRBJ2-3 | TRBV7-2 | TRBD2 | CASSLSSGRASDTQYF
TRBJ2-3 | TRBV7-7 | TRBD2 | CASSSGLAGVTDTQYF
TRBJ1-6 | TRBV6-1 | . | CASSDQGYSYNSPLHF
TRBJ2-1 | TRBV19 | . | CASSNWEYNEQFF
TRBJ2-1 | TRBV6-5 | . | CASRGIGRANEQFF
TRBJ1-1 | TRBV4-1 | . | CASSPLTGGTEAFF
TRBJ2-7 | TRBV9 | TRBD2 | CASSVGPGSGYEQYF
TRBJ2-5 | TRBV7-9 | . | CASSPRPGGQETQYF
TRBJ1-1 | TRBV5-1 | . | CASSLGLTNTEAFF